The 32 T cell receptor beta chains below were found in one sample sequenced in a study of shared clonotypes between healthy human individuals. The assay was immunoSEQ multiplex PCR, and TCRdb's table has in-frame clones only and misses some. The table lists around 2.1 million clones, around 95% of them singletons. Sequenced input: naive CD4+ T cells sorted from blood. The subset is: CD45RA+ positively selected. The receptors originated from a man in his late teens or twenties in good health.

A note on this clone: This CDR3 is also generated by other DNA sequences in the sample. This rearrangement joins TRBV5-1 to TRBJ2-7; D tentatively fits TRBD1 or TRBD2 (5 bases each). The CDR3 runs to 13 residues. The germline V gene has CDR1 SGHRS and CDR2 YFSETQ. Trimming shortened V by 1 base and J by 2 bases, and 7 bases separated the two germline ends. This chain's CDR3 is CASSLTGPYEQYF. As DNA, the CDR3 is TGCGCCAGCAGCTTGACGGGGCCCTACGAGCAGTACTTC.

The CDR3 protein is CASSLETRNTEAFF. The DNA of the CDR3 is TGTGCCAGCAGCTTAGAAACAAGGAACACTGAAGCTTTCTTT. The V gene is TRBV7-9, the J gene TRBJ1-1; D gene uncertain. The V end was cut by 1 base, the J end by 1 base, with 7 bases between. The CDR3 covers 14 residues. Looked up from germline, CDR1 is SEHNR and CDR2 is FQNEAQ (reference sequence).

The rearrangement links TRBV6-1 to TRBJ1-5; no definite D call. This CDR3 comprises 14 residues. Germline loops: CDR1 MNHNS, CDR2 SASEGT. Trimming pared 4 bases from V and 0 bases from J, leaving 7 bases between. The CDR3 DNA reads as TGTGCCAGCAGTGTTGGGAGTAGCAATCAGCCCCAGCATTTT. Residues: CASSVGSSNQPQHF.

J is TRBJ2-7 and V is TRBV18; TRBD1 is a possible D gene (6 bases). In germline, CDR1 is KGHSH, CDR2 LQKENI. V lost 6 bases and J 3 bases, leaving 15 bases between the germline ends. There are 14 residues in the CDR3. As DNA, the CDR3 is TGTGCCAGCTCTCCGAAGCAGGGGAACTACGAGCAGTACTTC. Its translation is CASSPKQGNYEQYF.

The chain employs TRBV2 and TRBJ1-5, with TRBD1 identical over 7 bases. CDR1 and CDR2 (germline): SNHLY, FYNNEI. CDR3 length equals 16 residues. J gave up 0 bases and V 7 bases, and 9 bases lay outside the gene matches. The CDR3 DNA is TGTGCCAGCACCGAGGACAGGTTTTATAGCAATCAGCCCCAGCATTTT. As protein: CASTEDRFYSNQPQHF.

This clone has only one observation. The chain couples TRBV5-6 to TRBJ1-5; no definite D call. Trimming took 4 bases from V and 2 from J, leaving 13 bases between them. From germline, CDR1 is SGHDT and CDR2 YYEEEE. This CDR3 comprises 15 residues. The CDR3 DNA reads TGTGCCAGCAGCCGGGCGGTTACGGGCAATCAGCCCCAGCATTTT. Translating gives CASSRAVTGNQPQHF.

The J gene is TRBJ2-3, the V gene TRBV11-2; no clear D. The V gene lost 1 base and the J gene lost 0 bases, with 8 bases spanning the gap. The CDR3 spans 15 residues. Germline-derived CDR1 and CDR2 are SGHAT and FQNNGV. The DNA for the CDR3 is TGTGCCAGCAGCTTAGTTTTAGCCAGCACAGATACGCAGTATTTT. Translating gives CASSLVLASTDTQYF.

The rearrangement uses TRBV10-1 and TRBJ2-1; D is perhaps TRBD2 (6 bases). This CDR3 comprises 17 residues. CDR1 is WNHNN, CDR2 SYGVQD, per germline (reference sequence). V lost 5 bases and J lost 5, with 22 bases in between. DNA for the CDR3: TGCGCCAGCAGTAGGATGACAGTGTTGGGGGGACACAATGAGCAGTTCTTC. It specifies CASSRMTVLGGHNEQFF.

The chain links TRBV18 to TRBJ1-5, with D possibly being TRBD1 (6 bases). The germline V gene has CDR1 KGHSH and CDR2 LQKENI. The CDR3 is made up of 13 amino acids. V was pared by 5 bases and J by 7 bases, with 12 bases between. CDR3 sequence (DNA): TGTGCCAGCTCAGTTGGGGGGCTGCAGCCCCAGCATTTT. The encoded protein is CASSVGGLQPQHF. Full variable domain (outside the CDR3, taken from reference TRBV18 and TRBJ1-5): NAGVMQNPRHLVRRRGQEARLRCSPMKGHSHVYWYRQLPEEGLKFMVYLQKENIIDESGMPKERFSAEFPKEGPSILRIQQVVRGDSAAYFCASSVGGLQPQHFGDGTRLSIL.

The V and J genes are TRBV28 and TRBJ1-3; tentative D call: TRBD1 (5 bases). The CDR3 is made up of 14 amino acids. V was pared by 5 bases and J by 7 bases, with 15 bases between. CDR1 is MDHEN and CDR2 is SYDVKM in the germline V gene. CDR3 nucleotide sequence: TGTGCCAGCAGTCCTACGAGGGGACTCAACACCATATATTTT. Translation gives CASSPTRGLNTIYF. The full variable domain, its missing parts supplied by reference TRBV28 and TRBJ1-3, is DVKVTQSSRYLVKRTGEKVFLECVQDMDHENMFWYRQDPGLGLRLIYFSYDVKMKEKGDIPEGYSVSREKKERFSLILESASTNQTSMYLCASSPTRGLNTIYFGEGSWLTVV.

The count of this clone is one. The chain joins TRBV20-1 to TRBJ1-4, with D unresolved. The length of the CDR3 is 11 residues. CDR1 DFQATT and CDR2 SNEGSKA come from the germline V gene (reference sequence). The V end lost 4 bases, the J end lost 4 bases, and 4 bases lay between the germline ends. CDR3 sequence reads: CSANGNEKLFF. CDR3 coding DNA: TGCAGTGCTAACGGTAATGAAAAACTGTTTTTT.

Remarks on this clone: The sample has other DNA sequences that encode this CDR3 too. This chain links TRBV6-1 with TRBJ1-5; D is ambiguous. CDR3 length: 13 amino acids. Germline V CDR1 and CDR2: MNHNS, SASEGT. V was pared by 0 bases and J by 2 bases, with 2 bases between. Here the CDR3 DNA reads TGTGCCAGCAGTGAAGCCCGCAATCAGCCCCAGCATTTT. Translation: CASSEARNQPQHF.

To note about this clone: Different DNA sequences within this sample yield the same CDR3. This rearrangement joins TRBV18 to TRBJ2-7; possible D gene TRBD1, 5 bases. V was trimmed by 1 base and J by 2 bases, leaving 9 bases between them. CDR1 is KGHSH and CDR2 is LQKENI in the germline V gene. The CDR3 covers 14 residues. CDR3 amino acids: CASSPRGQAYEQYF. The DNA for the CDR3 is TGTGCCAGCTCACCACGGGGCCAGGCCTACGAGCAGTACTTC.

This clone was seen once. V gene TRBV28 combines with J gene TRBJ2-7; D is uncertain. The germline V gene has CDR1 MDHEN and CDR2 SYDVKM. The CDR3 has 12 amino acids. V was trimmed by 3 bases and J by 4 bases, leaving 7 bases between them. CDR3 loop: CASSLSQYEQYF. CDR3 coding DNA: TGTGCCAGCAGTTTGTCCCAATACGAGCAGTACTTC.

This sequence joins TRBV5-6 and TRBJ1-4; 12 bases align to TRBD1. CDR1 is SGHDT and CDR2 is YYEEEE in the germline V gene. The CDR3 spans 18 residues. Unmatched junction bases numbered 17, after V lost 6 bases and J lost 8 bases. In DNA form, the CDR3 reads TGTGCCAGCACCCAAGAGGGACAGGGGGCTAGGGGACGAGAAAAACTGTTTTTT. Translation: CASTQEGQGARGREKLFF.

This CDR3 is CASSPGSGRGETQYF. The CDR3 region has the DNA TGTGCCAGCAGCCCGGGGAGCGGGCGGGGGGAGACCCAGTACTTC. The chain links TRBV7-2 to TRBJ2-5; 7 positions agree with TRBD2. V dropped 5 bases and J dropped 5; count of bases not matched to a gene: 11. The CDR3 is made up of 15 amino acids. The germline V gene has CDR1 SGHTA and CDR2 FQGNSA.

This clone came up once. The V call is TRBV5-5, the J call TRBJ1-4; no reliable D call. The CDR3 is 12 amino acids. Germline V CDR1 and CDR2: SGHKS, YYEKEE (reference sequence). Trimming removed 0 bases from V and 6 bases from J, with 3 bases in between. In DNA form, the CDR3 reads TGTGCCAGCAGCTTGGCCGATGAAAAACTGTTTTTT. Its protein product is CASSLADEKLFF.

This clone was picked up one time. V gene TRBV2 combines with J gene TRBJ2-3; no clear D. The germline V gene encodes CDR1 SNHLY and CDR2 FYNNEI. The CDR3 loop spans 14 amino acids. Between the trimmed V and J ends, which lost 7 bases and 6 bases, there was a span of 17 bases. The CDR3 sequence: CASIRSTPTDTQYF. The CDR3 region has the DNA TGTGCCAGCATAAGGAGCACCCCCACCGATACGCAGTATTTT.

This chain's CDR3 is CASSARGGYEQYF. The DNA for the CDR3 is TGTGCCAGCAGCGCTAGGGGCGGCTACGAGCAGTACTTC. This rearrangement joins TRBV6-1 to TRBJ2-7, with a weak D call TRBD1 (5 bases). Deletions cut 6 bases from V and 3 bases from J, with 12 bases between. Germline V gene lookup returns CDR1 MNHNS and CDR2 SASEGT. CDR3 size: 13 residues.

The gene calls are TRBV10-2 and TRBJ2-1; 10 nucleotides line up with TRBD2. The V gene end was trimmed by 4 bases and the J gene end by 6 bases; junction bases not matched to a gene: 15. This CDR3 has 18 residues. CDR1 WSHSY and CDR2 SAAADI come from the germline V gene. The CDR3, as DNA: TGCGCCAGCAGTGGGCTAGCGGGAGTATTCATAAGTGGCAATGAGCAGTTCTTC. Protein product: CASSGLAGVFISGNEQFF.

A remark on this clone: The sample holds other DNA sequences that translate to the same CDR3. V and J are TRBV7-9 and TRBJ1-1; D perhaps matches TRBD1 (5 bases). Trimming left V 5 bases short and J 5 bases short, with 9 bases between. Germline CDR1 SEHNR, CDR2 FQNEAQ (reference sequence). CDR3 length equals 12 residues. DNA for the CDR3: TGTGCCAGCAGCCCAAGGGGTACTGAAGCTTTCTTT. Translation: CASSPRGTEAFF.

The chain is built from TRBV30 and TRBJ1-4; a weak D match, TRBD1 (6 bases). Germline CDR1 is GTSNPN and CDR2 is SVGIG (reference sequence). V lost 1 base and J 7 bases, leaving 16 bases between the germline ends. CDR3 size: 15 residues. Here the CDR3 DNA reads TGTGCCTGGAGTGGCCTTCAGGGGCAGGGTGAAAAACTGTTTTTT. It is translated as CAWSGLQGQGEKLFF.

This chain joins TRBV10-3 and TRBJ2-7; possible D gene TRBD2, 5 bases. Trimming left V 4 bases short and J 5 bases short, with 18 bases between. Germline-derived CDR1 and CDR2 are ENHRY and SYGVKD. The length of the CDR3 is 15 residues. The CDR3 DNA follows: TGTGCCATCAGTGTTCGGTCCTCGAGCGGTCACGAGCAGTACTTC. Its translation is CAISVRSSSGHEQYF.

CDR3 region: CASSDPPGANTGELFF. CDR3 in DNA: TGCGCCAGCAGTGACCCGCCGGGAGCGAACACCGGGGAGCTGTTTTTT. The chain links TRBV10-1 to TRBJ2-2, with D possibly being TRBD2 (6 bases). Germline V gene lookup returns CDR1 WNHNN and CDR2 SYGVQD (reference sequence). Trimming removed 3 bases at V and 0 bases at J, with 11 bases between. There are 16 residues in the CDR3.

Of note for this clone: This may come from a read error, since a much larger clone is one base off. The chain links TRBV11-2 to TRBJ1-1; 7 bases are a match to TRBD1. This CDR3 has 15 residues. Looked up from germline, CDR1 is SGHAT and CDR2 is FQNNGV. The ends lost 1 base at V and 0 bases at J; junction bases unmatched: 2. The CDR3 here is CASSLVDRMNTEAFF. Here the CDR3 DNA reads TGTGCCAGCAGCTTAGTGGACAGGATGAACACTGAAGCTTTCTTT.

The rearrangement links TRBV7-9 to TRBJ2-7, with D possibly being TRBD1 (6 bases). V lost 5 bases and J 3 bases, leaving 8 bases between the germline ends. Germline CDR1 and CDR2: SEHNR and FQNEAQ (reference sequence). The CDR3 runs 12 residues. The DNA for the CDR3 is TGTGCCAGCAGCAAGGACAGCTACGAGCAGTACTTC. This translates into CASSKDSYEQYF.

The chain carries TRBV19 and TRBJ1-4; 7 bases agree with TRBD1. V trimming: 6 bases; J trimming: 7 bases; junction bases outside the gene matches: 11. This CDR3 is built from 15 residues. Germline CDR1 LNHDA, CDR2 SQIVND (reference sequence). The CDR3 region has the DNA TGTGCCAGTAGCATCAGACAGGGCGGAGGTGAAAAACTGTTTTTT. It yields the protein CASSIRQGGGEKLFF.

The rearrangement links TRBV30 to TRBJ1-2, with no clear D. The germline V gene has CDR1 GTSNPN and CDR2 SVGIG (reference sequence). Trimming took 0 bases from V and 4 from J, leaving 18 bases between them. The CDR3 runs to 16 residues. This CDR3 reads CAWSVHLDIRPYGYTF. CDR3 coding DNA: TGTGCCTGGAGTGTACACCTCGATATTCGACCCTATGGCTACACCTTC. Using reference TRBV30 and TRBJ1-2 for the parts outside the CDR3, the full variable domain is SQTIHQWPATLVQPVGSPLSLECTVEGTSNPNLYWYRQAAGRGLQLLFYSVGIGQISSEVPQNLSASRPQDRQFILSSKKLLLSDSGFYLCAWSVHLDIRPYGYTFGSGTRLTVV.

The rearrangement uses TRBV10-3 and TRBJ1-3; unclear D gene. The V end was cut by 6 bases, the J end by 0 bases, with 9 bases between. CDR3 length: 14 residues. The germline gives CDR1 ENHRY, CDR2 SYGVKD. Written as DNA, the CDR3 is TGTGCCATCAGAACATCAATCTCTGGAAACACCATATATTTT. Its protein is CAIRTSISGNTIYF.

This chain joins TRBV9 and TRBJ1-2, with a possible D match to TRBD1 (5 bases). This CDR3 region has 13 residues. The germline V gene has CDR1 SGDLS and CDR2 YYNGEE. V lost 2 bases and J lost 13, with 18 bases in between. CDR3 sequence reads: CASSVETGTLRTF. DNA of the CDR3: TGTGCCAGCAGCGTGGAGACCGGGACTCTTCGCACCTTC.

The chain links TRBV18 to TRBJ2-7; D may match TRBD1 or TRBD2 (5 bases each). CDR1 and CDR2 (germline): KGHSH, LQKENI. The CDR3 loop spans 16 amino acids. The V and J ends lost 0 bases and 0 bases respectively, with 12 bases between them. CDR3 nucleotide sequence: TGTGCCAGCTCACCACCGAGGGCAGGGCCCTCCTACGAGCAGTACTTC. This translates into CASSPPRAGPSYEQYF.

The CDR3 spells CASSFTGERTTNEKLFF. CDR3 sequence (DNA): TGTGCCAGCAGCTTTACAGGGGAAAGAACAACTAATGAAAAACTGTTTTTT. The chain joins TRBV5-6 to TRBJ1-4, with 7 nucleotides matching TRBD1. CDR1 and CDR2 from the germline V gene are SGHDT and YYEEEE. V lost 2 bases to trimming and J lost 0 bases; unmatched junction nucleotides: 7. The length of the CDR3 is 17 residues. Filled out from reference TRBV5-6 and TRBJ1-4, the complete variable domain reads DAGVTQSPTHLIKTRGQQVTLRCSPKSGHDTVSWYQQALGQGPQFIFQYYEEEERQRGNFPDRFSGHQFPNYSSELNVNALLLGDSALYLCASSFTGERTTNEKLFFGSGTQLSVL.